Listed below are T cell receptor beta chains from one sample, sequenced in a study of a mutant IDH1 vaccine in newly diagnosed glioma. Their cognate antigens are unknown. Clones were sequenced by immunoSEQ multiplex PCR, and TCRdb holds only the in-frame ones, with some missing. This sample has roughly 62,000 clones; about 81% occur once, and the top ten carry 6% to 7.5%. Sequenced material: PBMCs, taken from a glioma patient whose treatment included an IDH1 peptide vaccine. The receptors were gathered from a woman between 50 and 59 years old with glioma. Both conserved end residues are part of each CDR3. A D gene is named only where the DNA matches it firmly. Rows give clone size only sometimes, using once, few, many, or a class for an expanded clone.

clone size: -; J gene: TRBJ1-4; V gene: TRBV27; D gene: -; CDR3 length: 13; CDR3 protein: CASSFAGNEKLFF; CDR3 DNA: TGTGCCAGCAGTTTCGCCGGGAATGAAAAACTGTTTTTT
clone size: -; J gene: TRBJ2-7; V gene: TRBV5-6; D gene: TRBD2; CDR3 length: 15; CDR3 protein: CASSPGGLATYEQYF; CDR3 DNA: TGTGCCAGCAGCCCAGGAGGACTAGCGACCTACGAGCAGTACTTC
clone size: once; J gene: TRBJ2-1; V gene: TRBV20-1; D gene: -; CDR3 length: 11; CDR3 protein: CSARKAWEQFF; CDR3 DNA: TGCAGTGCTAGAAAAGCATGGGAGCAGTTCTTC
clone size: -; J gene: TRBJ2-7; V gene: TRBV19; D gene: -; CDR3 length: 14; CDR3 protein: CASSITQGPYEQYF; CDR3 DNA: TGTGCCAGTAGTATAACCCAAGGGCCCTACGAGCAGTACTTC
clone size: -; J gene: TRBJ1-2; V gene: TRBV19; D gene: -; CDR3 length: 13; CDR3 protein: CASSSRQANGYTF; CDR3 DNA: TGTGCCAGTAGTAGTCGACAGGCAAATGGCTACACCTTC
clone size: -; J gene: TRBJ2-7; V gene: TRBV19; D gene: -; CDR3 length: 11; CDR3 protein: CASSFGPGLYF; CDR3 DNA: TGTGCCAGTAGTTTCGGTCCCGGGTTGTACTTC
clone size: -; J gene: TRBJ2-7; V gene: TRBV11-2; D gene: -; CDR3 length: 13; CDR3 protein: CASSLVPVGEQYF; CDR3 DNA: TGTGCCAGCAGCTTAGTCCCTGTGGGCGAGCAGTACTTC
clone size: -; J gene: TRBJ2-3; V gene: TRBV14; D gene: -; CDR3 length: 16; CDR3 protein: CASSQDPASSTDTQYF; CDR3 DNA: TGTGCCAGCAGCCAAGATCCGGCGAGTAGCACAGATACGCAGTATTTT
clone size: -; J gene: TRBJ1-1; V gene: TRBV6-1; D gene: TRBD1; CDR3 length: 15; CDR3 protein: CASSERDRLNTEAFF; CDR3 DNA: TGTGCCAGCAGTGAACGGGACAGACTAAACACTGAAGCTTTCTTT
clone size: -; J gene: TRBJ2-7; V gene: TRBV9; D gene: TRBD1; CDR3 length: 16; CDR3 protein: CASSVAPDRRSYEQYF; CDR3 DNA: TGTGCCAGCAGCGTAGCCCCGGACAGGAGATCTTACGAGCAGTACTTC
clone size: once; J gene: TRBJ2-1; V gene: TRBV14; D gene: -; CDR3 length: 15; CDR3 protein: CASSLGWGLINEQFF; CDR3 DNA: TGTGCCAGCAGCCTTGGTTGGGGGCTCATCAATGAGCAGTTCTTC
clone size: once; J gene: TRBJ2-3; V gene: TRBV5-4; D gene: -; CDR3 length: 15; CDR3 protein: CASSLAAGSTDTQYF; CDR3 DNA: TGTGCCAGCAGCTTGGCCGCGGGAAGCACAGATACGCAGTATTTT
clone size: few; J gene: TRBJ1-2; V gene: TRBV14; D gene: -; CDR3 length: 15; CDR3 protein: CASSQDPVSPYGYTF; CDR3 DNA: TGTGCCAGCAGCCAAGATCCGGTCAGCCCCTATGGCTACACCTTC
clone size: -; J gene: TRBJ1-1; V gene: TRBV5-6; D gene: -; CDR3 length: 17; CDR3 protein: CASSFGQGLKMNTEAFF; CDR3 DNA: TGTGCCAGCAGCTTCGGGCAGGGCCTAAAAATGAACACTGAAGCTTTCTTT
clone size: once; J gene: TRBJ2-3; V gene: TRBV4-1; D gene: -; CDR3 length: 19; CDR3 protein: CASSQDRSQADLSTDTQYF; CDR3 DNA: TGCGCCAGCAGCCAAGATCGCTCGCAGGCTGATCTTAGCACAGATACGCAGTATTTT
clone size: -; J gene: TRBJ1-1; V gene: TRBV9; D gene: -; CDR3 length: 14; CDR3 protein: CASSGTVMNTEAFF; CDR3 DNA: TGTGCCAGCAGCGGGACAGTTATGAACACTGAAGCTTTCTTT
clone size: -; J gene: TRBJ2-5; V gene: TRBV7-9; D gene: TRBD1; CDR3 length: 16; CDR3 protein: CASSKPRQGAGETQYF; CDR3 DNA: TGTGCCAGCAGCAAACCGAGACAGGGGGCGGGAGAGACCCAGTACTTC
clone size: -; J gene: TRBJ1-4; V gene: TRBV7-9; D gene: -; CDR3 length: 15; CDR3 protein: CASSLIRGQGEKLFF; CDR3 DNA: TGTGCCAGCAGCTTAATACGGGGTCAGGGCGAAAAACTGTTTTTT
clone size: once; J gene: TRBJ2-3; V gene: TRBV6-5; D gene: -; CDR3 length: 13; CDR3 protein: CASSSGEIDTQYF; CDR3 DNA: TGTGCCAGCAGTTCCGGAGAGATAGATACGCAGTATTTT
clone size: -; J gene: TRBJ2-7; V gene: TRBV28; D gene: -; CDR3 length: 15; CDR3 protein: CASSSPGAVSYEQYF; CDR3 DNA: TGTGCCAGCAGTTCACCGGGAGCAGTAAGCTACGAGCAGTACTTC
clone size: once; J gene: TRBJ1-2; V gene: TRBV27; D gene: -; CDR3 length: 14; CDR3 protein: CASSEVRGNYGYTF; CDR3 DNA: TGTGCCAGCAGTGAGGTGCGGGGGAACTATGGCTACACCTTC
clone size: -; J gene: TRBJ2-7; V gene: TRBV5-4; D gene: TRBD2; CDR3 length: 15; CDR3 protein: CASSPTRGGGGHQDF; CDR3 DNA: TGTGCCAGCAGTCCAACCCGGGGGGGCGGGGGCCACCAGGACTTC
clone size: -; J gene: TRBJ2-5; V gene: TRBV5-1; D gene: -; CDR3 length: 15; CDR3 protein: CASSWELRDQETQYF; CDR3 DNA: TGCGCCAGCAGCTGGGAATTAAGAGACCAAGAGACCCAGTACTTC
clone size: -; J gene: TRBJ1-5; V gene: TRBV18; D gene: -; CDR3 length: 15; CDR3 protein: CASSQSPTEGQPQHF; CDR3 DNA: TGTGCCAGCTCGCAGAGCCCGACAGAGGGTCAGCCCCAGCATTTT
clone size: -; J gene: TRBJ2-2; V gene: TRBV9; D gene: TRBD2; CDR3 length: 14; CDR3 protein: CASSSGGMAGELFF; CDR3 DNA: TGTGCCAGCAGCTCGGGGGGGATGGCCGGGGAGCTGTTTTTT
clone size: -; J gene: TRBJ1-1; V gene: TRBV9; D gene: -; CDR3 length: 13; CDR3 protein: CASSVQVNTEAFF; CDR3 DNA: TGTGCCAGCAGCGTCCAAGTTAACACTGAAGCTTTCTTT
clone size: -; J gene: TRBJ1-2; V gene: TRBV6-1; D gene: -; CDR3 length: 14; CDR3 protein: CASSEAMGNYGYTF; CDR3 DNA: TGTGCCAGCAGTGAAGCAATGGGTAACTATGGCTACACCTTC
clone size: -; J gene: TRBJ1-5; V gene: TRBV6-1; D gene: -; CDR3 length: 14; CDR3 protein: CASIPVGGLQPQHF; CDR3 DNA: TGTGCCAGCATTCCAGTCGGGGGCCTGCAGCCCCAGCATTTT
clone size: -; J gene: TRBJ2-2; V gene: TRBV29-1; D gene: -; CDR3 length: 15; CDR3 protein: CSVSVGVPNTGELFF; CDR3 DNA: TGCAGCGTTTCGGTGGGGGTCCCGAACACCGGGGAGCTGTTTTTT
clone size: -; J gene: TRBJ2-5; V gene: TRBV6-1; D gene: -; CDR3 length: 10; CDR3 protein: CASSEETQYF; CDR3 DNA: TGTGCCAGCAGTGAAGAGACCCAGTACTTC
clone size: -; J gene: TRBJ1-2; V gene: TRBV29-1; D gene: TRBD1; CDR3 length: 12; CDR3 protein: CSFGGQGNGYTF; CDR3 DNA: TGCAGCTTCGGAGGACAGGGAAATGGCTACACCTTC
clone size: -; J gene: TRBJ2-3; V gene: TRBV9; D gene: TRBD1; CDR3 length: 15; CDR3 protein: CASGQGTTSTDTQYF; CDR3 DNA: TGTGCCAGCGGACAGGGGACCACTAGCACAGATACGCAGTATTTT
clone size: -; J gene: TRBJ1-3; V gene: TRBV9; D gene: TRBD1; CDR3 length: 16; CDR3 protein: CASSVSDRVSGNTIYF; CDR3 DNA: TGTGCCAGCAGCGTATCCGACAGGGTGTCTGGAAACACCATATATTTT
clone size: -; J gene: TRBJ1-1; V gene: TRBV6-1; D gene: -; CDR3 length: 12; CDR3 protein: CASADTYTEAFF; CDR3 DNA: TGTGCCAGCGCCGACACTTACACTGAAGCTTTCTTT
clone size: -; J gene: TRBJ2-1; V gene: TRBV5-1; D gene: TRBD2; CDR3 length: 15; CDR3 protein: CASSLIVGGAYEQFF; CDR3 DNA: TGCGCCAGCAGCTTGATTGTCGGGGGGGCATATGAGCAGTTCTTC
clone size: few; J gene: TRBJ1-1; V gene: TRBV19; D gene: -; CDR3 length: 14; CDR3 protein: CASSIVGWNTEAFF; CDR3 DNA: TGTGCCAGTAGTATAGTAGGGTGGAACACTGAAGCTTTCTTT
clone size: -; J gene: TRBJ2-3; V gene: TRBV2; D gene: -; CDR3 length: 14; CDR3 protein: CASSFGKPTDTQYF; CDR3 DNA: TGTGCCAGCAGTTTCGGGAAACCCACAGATACGCAGTATTTT
clone size: -; J gene: TRBJ2-7; V gene: TRBV11-2; D gene: -; CDR3 length: 19; CDR3 protein: CASSLSRDVGFSVSYEQYF; CDR3 DNA: TGTGCCAGCAGCTTATCACGAGATGTAGGTTTTTCTGTATCCTACGAGCAGTACTTC
clone size: -; J gene: TRBJ2-2; V gene: TRBV10-3; D gene: -; CDR3 length: 12; CDR3 protein: CAISELAGELFF; CDR3 DNA: TGTGCCATCAGTGAGTTAGCTGGGGAGCTGTTTTTT
clone size: few; J gene: TRBJ1-6; V gene: TRBV10-2; D gene: -; CDR3 length: 12; CDR3 protein: CASKNGGFTLHF; CDR3 DNA: TGCGCCAGCAAGAACGGGGGCTTCACCCTCCACTTT
clone size: -; J gene: TRBJ2-3; V gene: TRBV4-2; D gene: TRBD2; CDR3 length: 15; CDR3 protein: CASSHPAGGADTQYF; CDR3 DNA: TGTGCCAGCAGCCACCCAGCGGGGGGCGCAGATACGCAGTATTTT
clone size: -; J gene: TRBJ2-7; V gene: TRBV14; D gene: TRBD2; CDR3 length: 16; CDR3 protein: CASSKNLAGRSYEQYF; CDR3 DNA: TGTGCCAGCAGCAAAAATCTAGCGGGGCGTTCCTACGAGCAGTACTTC
clone size: -; J gene: TRBJ1-1; V gene: TRBV21-1; D gene: -; CDR3 length: 12; CDR3 protein: CASSKKDTEAFF; CDR3 DNA: TGTGCCAGCAGCAAAAAGGACACTGAAGCTTTCTTT
clone size: -; J gene: TRBJ1-1; V gene: TRBV4-1; D gene: -; CDR3 length: 15; CDR3 protein: CASSQDPTGTSEAFF; CDR3 DNA: TGCGCCAGCAGCCAAGATCCTACAGGGACCTCTGAAGCTTTCTTT
clone size: -; J gene: TRBJ1-1; V gene: TRBV6-6; D gene: -; CDR3 length: 14; CDR3 protein: CASSRAWGNTEAFF; CDR3 DNA: TGTGCCAGCAGCCGTGCTTGGGGGAACACTGAAGCTTTCTTT
clone size: -; J gene: TRBJ2-2; V gene: TRBV7-8; D gene: TRBD1; CDR3 length: 16; CDR3 protein: CASSRLGTENTGELFF; CDR3 DNA: TGTGCCAGCAGCCGGCTTGGGACAGAGAACACCGGGGAGCTGTTTTTT
clone size: -; J gene: TRBJ1-2; V gene: TRBV4-1; D gene: -; CDR3 length: 14; CDR3 protein: CASSQDPRGYGYTF; CDR3 DNA: TGCGCCAGCAGCCAAGACCCGCGAGGCTATGGCTACACCTTC
clone size: once; J gene: TRBJ1-5; V gene: TRBV4-1; D gene: TRBD1; CDR3 length: 16; CDR3 protein: CASSQDKGASYQPQHF; CDR3 DNA: TGCGCCAGCAGCCAAGATAAGGGGGCGTCGTATCAGCCCCAGCATTTT
clone size: few; J gene: TRBJ1-6; V gene: TRBV2; D gene: -; CDR3 length: 16; CDR3 protein: CASMITRGSYNSPLHF; CDR3 DNA: TGTGCCAGCATGATTACCCGGGGCTCCTATAATTCACCCCTCCACTTT
clone size: -; J gene: TRBJ2-7; V gene: TRBV9; D gene: TRBD1; CDR3 length: 13; CDR3 protein: CASSVGTGGEQYF; CDR3 DNA: TGTGCCAGCAGCGTAGGGACAGGGGGCGAGCAGTACTTC
clone size: -; J gene: TRBJ2-2; V gene: TRBV9; D gene: -; CDR3 length: 15; CDR3 protein: CASSVGGHGTGELFF; CDR3 DNA: TGTGCCAGCAGCGTAGGGGGGCATGGCACCGGGGAGCTGTTTTTT